These T cell receptor beta chains were read from a single sample in a study of vaccination and CD4 T cells after COVID-19. MiXCR, run by TCRdb on the PCR reads, gives a single entry per CDR3 protein. The sample yields about 15,000 distinct CDR3 sequences, 50% to 60% seen once. These receptors lack a known antigen. The sample comprised CD4+ T cells from blood, cultured in vitro. These receptors were obtained from a human donor who had recovered from COVID-19. CDR3s include the opening cysteine and the closing phenylalanine or tryptophan. A D gene is named only where the DNA matches it firmly. Size tells how often a clone was seen (once, few, many) or the class of an expanded clone, and some rows leave it out.

abundance	v_gene	j_gene	d_gene	CDR3aa	CDR3nt
NA	TRBV7-2	TRBJ1-6	NA	CASSLEGRRDSPLHF	TGTGCCAGCAGCTTAGAGGGCAGGCGGGATTCACCCCTCCACTTT
NA	TRBV6-2/TRBV6-3	TRBJ2-3	TRBD2	CASSYPTSSGTRTDTQYF	TGTGCCAGCAGTTACCCGACATCTAGCGGGACACGCACAGATACGCAGTATTTT
NA	TRBV7-9	TRBJ1-2	NA	CASAKGEGYTF	TGTGCCAGCGCCAAGGGGGAAGGCTACACCTTC
NA	TRBV30	TRBJ1-5	NA	CAWRARLNQPQHF	TGTGCCTGGAGAGCGAGGCTCAATCAGCCCCAGCATTTT
NA	TRBV5-1	TRBJ2-5	TRBD1	CASSLTGGSGETQYF	TGCGCCAGCAGCTTGACAGGGGGCTCGGGAGAGACCCAGTACTTC
NA	TRBV11-2	TRBJ2-3	NA	CASSPPHLTDTQYF	TGTGCCAGCAGCCCACCGCACCTCACAGATACGCAGTATTTT
NA	TRBV28	TRBJ1-1	NA	CASMLMGLAGAEAFF	TGTGCCAGCATGCTTATGGGACTCGCGGGCGCTGAAGCTTTCTTT
NA	TRBV7-9	TRBJ1-1	NA	CASSLGSSMNTEAFF	TGTGCCAGCAGCTTAGGCTCCAGCATGAACACTGAAGCTTTCTTT
NA	TRBV20-1	TRBJ2-1	TRBD2	CSARTGTSGYNEQFF	TGCAGTGCGCGAACCGGGACTAGCGGATACAATGAGCAGTTCTTC
few	TRBV20-1	TRBJ1-4	NA	CSAREGAGEKLFF	TGCAGTGCTAGAGAGGGGGCGGGTGAAAAACTGTTTTTT
few	TRBV6-4	TRBJ2-3	TRBD2	CASSERETDTQYF	TGTGCCAGCAGTGAGCGGGAGACAGATACGCAGTATTTT
NA	TRBV30	TRBJ1-6	NA	CAWTDRIDSPLHF	TGTGCCTGGACTGACAGGATCGATTCACCCCTCCACTTT
NA	TRBV20-1	TRBJ2-1	TRBD2	CSARLESGLSVF	TGCAGTGCTAGATTAGAATCGGGACTATCCGTCTTC
NA	TRBV10-1	TRBJ2-5	NA	CASSDTKTQYF	TGCGCCAGCAGTGACACGAAGACCCAGTACTTC
NA	TRBV11-1	TRBJ2-3	NA	CASSLGSHFYHRGGPGTDTQYF	TGTGCCAGCAGCTTAGGTAGTCACTTTTACCACAGGGGAGGGCCGGGCACAGATACGCAGTATTTT
NA	TRBV20-1	TRBJ2-1	NA	CSARLQVRSSYNEQFF	TGCAGTGCTAGACTACAGGTCAGGAGCTCCTACAATGAGCAGTTCTTC
NA	TRBV10-3	TRBJ2-3	NA	CAISDKGISTDTQYF	TGTGCCATCAGTGATAAGGGAATTAGCACAGATACGCAGTATTTT
once	TRBV5-4	TRBJ2-5	NA	CASSPAGGKTETQYF	TGTGCCAGCAGCCCCGCCGGAGGGAAAACGGAGACCCAGTACTTC
NA	TRBV6-1	TRBJ2-7	NA	CASSEVFRGDLSYEQYF	TGTGCCAGCAGTGAAGTTTTTAGGGGGGATCTCTCCTACGAGCAGTACTTC
NA	TRBV10-3	TRBJ2-1	TRBD1	CAKSPGQGSEQFF	TGTGCCAAAAGCCCGGGACAGGGTAGTGAGCAGTTCTTC
NA	TRBV20-1	TRBJ2-7	NA	CSAPIQGYEQYF	TGCAGTGCTCCTATACAGGGTTACGAGCAGTACTTC
NA	TRBV20-1	TRBJ2-5	NA	CSANREQETQYF	TGCAGTGCTAACAGGGAACAAGAGACCCAGTACTTC
large	TRBV20-1	TRBJ1-5	NA	CSARKDSDSNQPQHF	TGCAGTGCTAGAAAGGACAGCGATAGCAATCAGCCCCAGCATTTT
NA	TRBV5-5	TRBJ2-3	NA	CASTRVWGTDTQYF	TGTGCCAGCACCAGGGTATGGGGCACAGATACGCAGTATTTT
NA	TRBV27	TRBJ2-3	NA	CASRRSGGGGVDTQYF	TGTGCCAGCAGAAGGTCGGGTGGAGGTGGGGTGGATACGCAGTATTTT
NA	TRBV7-9	TRBJ2-7	NA	CASSRTASYEQYF	TGTGCCAGCAGCCGGACAGCCTCCTACGAGCAGTACTTC
large	TRBV7-2	TRBJ2-7	NA	CASSPFGVTYEQYF	TGTGCCAGCAGCCCGTTCGGGGTAACCTACGAGCAGTACTTC
NA	TRBV20-1	TRBJ1-5	NA	CSARDEGLKNQPQHF	TGCAGTGCTAGAGATGAGGGATTAAAAAATCAGCCCCAGCATTTT
NA	TRBV7-2	TRBJ1-6	TRBD1	CASSQGTGGSYNSPLHF	TGTGCCAGCAGCCAAGGGACAGGGGGCTCCTATAATTCACCCCTCCACTTT